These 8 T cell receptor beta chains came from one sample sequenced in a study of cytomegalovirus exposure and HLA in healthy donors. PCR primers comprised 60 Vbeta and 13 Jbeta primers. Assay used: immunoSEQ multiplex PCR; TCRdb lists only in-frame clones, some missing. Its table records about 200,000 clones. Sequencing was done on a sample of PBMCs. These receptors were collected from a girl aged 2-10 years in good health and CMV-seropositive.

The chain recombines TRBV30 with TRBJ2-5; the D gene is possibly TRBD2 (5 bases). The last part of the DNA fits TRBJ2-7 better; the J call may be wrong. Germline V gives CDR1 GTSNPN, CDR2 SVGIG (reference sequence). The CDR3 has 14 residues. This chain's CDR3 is CAWSVSGSSYEQYF. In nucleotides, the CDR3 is TGTGCCTGGAGTGTAAGCGGTTCCTCCTACGAGCAGTACTTC.

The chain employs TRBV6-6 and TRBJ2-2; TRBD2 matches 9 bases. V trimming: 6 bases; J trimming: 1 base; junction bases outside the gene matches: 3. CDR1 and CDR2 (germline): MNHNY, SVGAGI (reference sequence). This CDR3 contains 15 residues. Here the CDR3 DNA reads TGTGCCAGCAGCACGACTAGCGGGAACACCGGGGAGCTGTTTTTT. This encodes CASSTTSGNTGELFF.

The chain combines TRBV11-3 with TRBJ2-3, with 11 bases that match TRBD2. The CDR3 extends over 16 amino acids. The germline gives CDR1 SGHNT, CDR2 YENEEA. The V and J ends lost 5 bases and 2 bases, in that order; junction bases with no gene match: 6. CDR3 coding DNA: TGTGCCAGCAGCCCCGGGACTAGCGGCCTCACAGATACGCAGTATTTT. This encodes CASSPGTSGLTDTQYF.

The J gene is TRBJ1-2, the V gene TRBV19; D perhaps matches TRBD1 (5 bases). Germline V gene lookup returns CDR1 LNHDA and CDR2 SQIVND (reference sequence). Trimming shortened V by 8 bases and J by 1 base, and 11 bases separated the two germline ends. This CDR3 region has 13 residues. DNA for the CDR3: TGTGCCAGTGGGGGGAGCGGTAACTATGGCTACACCTTC. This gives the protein CASGGSGNYGYTF.

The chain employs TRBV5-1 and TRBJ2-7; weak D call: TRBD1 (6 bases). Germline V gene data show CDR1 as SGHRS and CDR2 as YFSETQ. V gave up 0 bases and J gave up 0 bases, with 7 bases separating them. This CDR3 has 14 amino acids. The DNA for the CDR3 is TGCGCCAGCAGCTTGGGACAGGTCTCCTACGAGCAGTACTTC. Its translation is CASSLGQVSYEQYF.

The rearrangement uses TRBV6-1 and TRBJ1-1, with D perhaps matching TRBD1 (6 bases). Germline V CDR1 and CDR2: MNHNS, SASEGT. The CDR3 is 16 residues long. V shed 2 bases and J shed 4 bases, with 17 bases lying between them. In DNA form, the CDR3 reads TGTGCCAGCAGTGAAATGGGCAGGGGCCGTGGCACTGAAGCTTTCTTT. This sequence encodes CASSEMGRGRGTEAFF.

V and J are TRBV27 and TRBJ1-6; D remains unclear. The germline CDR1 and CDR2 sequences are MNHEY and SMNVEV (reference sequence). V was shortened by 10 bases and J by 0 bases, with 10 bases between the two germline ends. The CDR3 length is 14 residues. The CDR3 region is CATRVSSYNSPLHF. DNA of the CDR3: TGTGCCACCCGAGTGAGCTCCTATAATTCACCCCTCCACTTT.

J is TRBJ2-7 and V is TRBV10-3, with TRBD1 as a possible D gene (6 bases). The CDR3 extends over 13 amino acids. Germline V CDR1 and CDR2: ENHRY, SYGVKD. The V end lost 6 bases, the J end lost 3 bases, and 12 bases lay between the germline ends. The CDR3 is CAIRATGYYEQYF. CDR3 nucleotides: TGTGCCATCAGGGCGACAGGATACTACGAGCAGTACTTC.